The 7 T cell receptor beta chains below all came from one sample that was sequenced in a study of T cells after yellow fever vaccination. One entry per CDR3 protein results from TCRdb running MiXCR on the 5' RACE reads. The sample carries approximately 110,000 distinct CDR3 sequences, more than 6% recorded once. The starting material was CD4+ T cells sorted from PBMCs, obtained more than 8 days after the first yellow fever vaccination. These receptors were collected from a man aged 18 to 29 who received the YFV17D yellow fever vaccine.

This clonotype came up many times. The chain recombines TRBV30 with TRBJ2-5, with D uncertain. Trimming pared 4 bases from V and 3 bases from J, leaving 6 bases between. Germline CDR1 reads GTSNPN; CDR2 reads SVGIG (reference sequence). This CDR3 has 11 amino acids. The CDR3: CAWNQEETQYF. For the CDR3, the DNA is TGTGCCTGGAATCAGGAAGAGACCCAGTACTTC.

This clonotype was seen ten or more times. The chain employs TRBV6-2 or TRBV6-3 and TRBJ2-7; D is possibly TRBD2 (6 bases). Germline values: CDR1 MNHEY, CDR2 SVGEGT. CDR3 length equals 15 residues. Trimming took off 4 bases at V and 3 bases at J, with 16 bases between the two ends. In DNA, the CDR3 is TGTGCCAGCAGTTTCCCTCTTAGCGGTATCTACGAGCAGTACTTC. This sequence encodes CASSFPLSGIYEQYF.

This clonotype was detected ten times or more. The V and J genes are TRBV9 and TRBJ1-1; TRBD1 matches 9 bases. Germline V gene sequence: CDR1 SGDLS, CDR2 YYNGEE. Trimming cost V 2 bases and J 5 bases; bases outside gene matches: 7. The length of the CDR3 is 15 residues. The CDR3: CASSVEGQGKTEAFF. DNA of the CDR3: TGTGCCAGCAGCGTGGAGGGACAGGGAAAAACTGAAGCTTTCTTT.

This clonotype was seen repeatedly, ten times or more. CDR3 nucleotides: TGTGCCAGCAGCCAAGTTCCTAGTAGATTCGCCGGGGAGCTGTTTTTT. Translation gives CASSQVPSRFAGELFF. The chain uses TRBV4-2 and TRBJ2-2; D not certain. The CDR3 length is 16 residues. V was trimmed by 1 base and J by 6 bases, leaving 15 bases between them. Germline CDR1 and CDR2: LGHNA and YNFKEQ.

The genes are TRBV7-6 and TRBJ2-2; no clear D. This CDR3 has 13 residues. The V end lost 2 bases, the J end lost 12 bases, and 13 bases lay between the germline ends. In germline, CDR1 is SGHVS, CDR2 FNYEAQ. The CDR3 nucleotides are TGTGCCAGCAGCTTATTGTTGTCAGGACAGCTGTTTTTT. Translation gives CASSLLLSGQLFF.

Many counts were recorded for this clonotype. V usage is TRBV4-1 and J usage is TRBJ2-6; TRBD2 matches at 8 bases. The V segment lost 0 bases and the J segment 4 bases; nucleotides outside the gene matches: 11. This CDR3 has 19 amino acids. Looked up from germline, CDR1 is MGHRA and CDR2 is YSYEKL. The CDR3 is CASSQEITGGAVGANVLTF. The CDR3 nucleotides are TGCGCCAGCAGCCAAGAGATAACCGGGGGGGCAGTAGGGGCCAACGTCCTGACTTTC.

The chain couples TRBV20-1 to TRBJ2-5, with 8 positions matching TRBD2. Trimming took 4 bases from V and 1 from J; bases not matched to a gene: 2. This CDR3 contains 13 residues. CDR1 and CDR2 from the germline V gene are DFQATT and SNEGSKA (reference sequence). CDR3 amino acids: CSANGGAQETQYF. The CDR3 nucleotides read TGCAGTGCTAACGGGGGGGCCCAAGAGACCCAGTACTTC.